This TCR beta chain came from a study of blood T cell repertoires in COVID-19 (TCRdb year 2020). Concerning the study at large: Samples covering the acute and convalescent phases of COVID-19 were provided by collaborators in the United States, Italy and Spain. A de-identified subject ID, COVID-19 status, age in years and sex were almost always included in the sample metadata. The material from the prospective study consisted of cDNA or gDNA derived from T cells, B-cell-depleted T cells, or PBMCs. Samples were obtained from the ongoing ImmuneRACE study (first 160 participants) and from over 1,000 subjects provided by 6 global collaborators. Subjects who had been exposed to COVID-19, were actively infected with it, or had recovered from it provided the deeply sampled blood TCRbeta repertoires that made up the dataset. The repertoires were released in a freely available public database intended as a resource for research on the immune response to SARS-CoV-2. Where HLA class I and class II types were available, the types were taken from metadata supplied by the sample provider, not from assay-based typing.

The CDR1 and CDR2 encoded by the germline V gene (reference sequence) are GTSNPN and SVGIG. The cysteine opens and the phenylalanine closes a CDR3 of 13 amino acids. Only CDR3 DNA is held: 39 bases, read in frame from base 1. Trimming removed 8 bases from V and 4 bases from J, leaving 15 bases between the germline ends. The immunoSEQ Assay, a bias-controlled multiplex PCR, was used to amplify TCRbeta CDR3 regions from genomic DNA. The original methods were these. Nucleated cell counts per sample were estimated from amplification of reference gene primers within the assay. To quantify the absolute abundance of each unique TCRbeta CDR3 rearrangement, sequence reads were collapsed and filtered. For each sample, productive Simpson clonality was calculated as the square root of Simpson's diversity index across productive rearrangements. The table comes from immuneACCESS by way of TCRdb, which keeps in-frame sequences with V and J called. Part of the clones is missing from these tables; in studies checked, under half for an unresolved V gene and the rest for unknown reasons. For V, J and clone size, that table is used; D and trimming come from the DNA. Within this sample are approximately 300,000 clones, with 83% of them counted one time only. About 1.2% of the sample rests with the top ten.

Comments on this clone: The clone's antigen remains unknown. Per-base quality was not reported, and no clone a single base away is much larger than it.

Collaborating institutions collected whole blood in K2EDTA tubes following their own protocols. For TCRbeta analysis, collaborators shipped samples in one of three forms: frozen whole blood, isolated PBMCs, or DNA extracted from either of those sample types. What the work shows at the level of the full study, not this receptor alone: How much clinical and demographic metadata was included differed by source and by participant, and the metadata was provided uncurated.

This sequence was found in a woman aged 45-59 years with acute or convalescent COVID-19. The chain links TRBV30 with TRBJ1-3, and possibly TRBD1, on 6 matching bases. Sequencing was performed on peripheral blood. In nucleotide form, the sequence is TGTGCCCGGGAAACGGGACAAGGAAACACCATATATTTT. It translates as CARETGQGNTIYF. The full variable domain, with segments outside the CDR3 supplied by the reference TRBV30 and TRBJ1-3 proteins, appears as SQTIHQWPATLVQPVGSPLSLECTVEGTSNPNLYWYRQAAGRGLQLLFYSVGIGQISSEVPQNLSASRPQDRQFILSSKKLLLSDSGFYLCARETGQGNTIYFGEGSWLTVV.